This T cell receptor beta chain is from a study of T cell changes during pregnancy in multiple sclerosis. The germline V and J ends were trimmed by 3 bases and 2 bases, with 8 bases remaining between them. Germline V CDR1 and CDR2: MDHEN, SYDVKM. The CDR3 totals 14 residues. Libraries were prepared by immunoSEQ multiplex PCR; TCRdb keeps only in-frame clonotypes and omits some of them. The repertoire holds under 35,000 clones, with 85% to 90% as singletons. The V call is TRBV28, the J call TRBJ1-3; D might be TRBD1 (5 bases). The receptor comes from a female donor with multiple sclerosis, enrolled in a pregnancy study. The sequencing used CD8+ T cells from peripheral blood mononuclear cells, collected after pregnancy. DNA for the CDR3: TGTGCCAGCAGTTTTCCAGGGACTGGAAACACCATATATTTT. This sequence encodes CASSFPGTGNTIYF.